This T cell receptor beta chain was obtained from a study of T cells in Graves' hyperthyroidism and ophthalmopathy. Study-level information: Peripheral blood was taken when the disease was first diagnosed, before any treatment began.

General observations from the study: Separation of ophthalmopathy from stable hyperthyroidism was achieved by a 13 V-J model. Within blood appeared most thyroid clonotypes that had expanded above 0.001.

This clonotype occurred many times. As yet, its antigen is unknown. The study excluded patients with uncontrolled infection, other autoimmune disease, pregnancy or lactation. The ends were cut back, 0 bases at V and 10 bases at J, with 10 bases in the middle. The CDR3 runs to 13 residues. Regions amplified from RNA transcripts were the TCR beta CDR3 regions. HTBI primers were the set used in a first-round RT-PCR of the TCR CDR3. TCRdb re-analysed the multiplex PCR reads in MiXCR, keeping a single row per CDR3 protein. The profile shows 200,000 to 250,000 distinct CDR3 sequences, over 15% of them singletons.

The receptor comes from a woman aged 18 to 35 with Graves' ophthalmopathy. Sequences were obtained from blood. The chain uses TRBV12-3 or TRBV12-4 and TRBJ2-1; no reliable D call. CDR3 amino acids: CASSLAGYPEQFF. In DNA, the CDR3 is TGTGCCAGCAGTTTAGCGGGATATCCGGAGCAGTTCTTC.